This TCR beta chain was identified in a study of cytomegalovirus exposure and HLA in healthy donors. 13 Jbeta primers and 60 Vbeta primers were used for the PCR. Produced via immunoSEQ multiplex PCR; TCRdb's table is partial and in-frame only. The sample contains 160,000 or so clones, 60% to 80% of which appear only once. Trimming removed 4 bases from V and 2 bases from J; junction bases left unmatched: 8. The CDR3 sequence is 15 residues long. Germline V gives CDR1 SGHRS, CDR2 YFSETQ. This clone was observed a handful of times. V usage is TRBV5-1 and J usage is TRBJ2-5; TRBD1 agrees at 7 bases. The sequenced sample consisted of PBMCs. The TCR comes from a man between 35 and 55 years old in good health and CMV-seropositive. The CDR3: CASSPPGTEQETQYF. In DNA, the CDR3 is TGCGCCAGCAGCCCCCCCGGGACAGAACAAGAGACCCAGTACTTC.